This T cell receptor beta chain was obtained from a study of blood T cell repertoires in COVID-19. Per the original methods: Reference gene primer amplification yielded estimated nucleated cell counts. Some clones are missing from TCRdb's copy, which holds only in-frame ones; the method was immunoSEQ multiplex PCR. D and trimming were read from the DNA, whereas the V and J calls and clone size are those reported in that table. Here the sample spans 200,000 or so clones, approximately 82% being singletons. CDR3 length: 16 residues. The source of this sequence is a middle-aged man who had recovered from COVID-19. The gene calls are TRBV21-1 and TRBJ2-7; the DNA was not used to check the table's D call, TRBD1. TRBV21-1 is a pseudogene segment. The sequenced sample was peripheral blood. In DNA, the CDR3 is TGTGCCAGCAGCAAAGTGAGCAGGGCTTTCTCCTACGAGCAGTACTTC. This codes for CASSKVSRAFSYEQYF.